Sequencing of this T cell receptor (beta chain) was carried out in a study of molecular identifiers for immune sequencing clone quantification. Input for naive CD8 libraries was roughly 20,000 to 1,000,000 sorted cells; the RNA fraction used was 10%, 30% or 50%. This clonotype showed up many times. Preparation of the bulk TCR libraries relied on previously described methods and listed TCR primers. One entry per CDR3 protein results from TCRdb running MiXCR on the PCR reads. The profile shows tens of thousands of distinct CDR3 sequences, around 19% of them singletons. The sample taken for sequencing was naive CD8+ T cells from blood, with Jurkat cell RNA spiked in. Subset reported: FACS-sorted CD8+CD4-CCR7+CD45RA+ naive T cells. The TCR sequence derives from a human donor in good health. Some libraries in this study had Jurkat cell RNA spiked in.

CDR3 sequence: CASSGLAGSENEQFF. The CDR3 DNA follows: TGTGCCAGCAGCGGGCTAGCGGGATCGGAGAATGAGCAGTTCTTC. V is TRBV28 and J is TRBJ2-1; 9 bases map to TRBD2. This CDR3 comprises 15 residues. CDR1 is MDHEN and CDR2 is SYDVKM in the germline V gene. The V segment lost 6 bases and the J segment 7 bases; nucleotides outside the gene matches: 10. Full variable domain (rest looked up from reference TRBV28 and TRBJ2-1): DVKVTQSSRYLVKRTGEKVFLECVQDMDHENMFWYRQDPGLGLRLIYFSYDVKMKEKGDIPEGYSVSREKKERFSLILESASTNQTSMYLCASSGLAGSENEQFFGPGTRLTVL.